This TCR beta chain was identified during a study of T cell responses to AZD1222 COVID-19 vaccine. General observations from the study: Unmutated regions of variants are reportedly targeted by nearly half of spike-specific TCRs. Spike-wide coverage was observed for vaccine-associated CD4 TCRs, with dominant responses at 160-218 and 743-854. The study identified only six AZD1222 recipients as seropositive at baseline.

The germline V gene has CDR1 WSHSY and CDR2 SAAADI. This CDR3 spans 15 amino acids. V shed 8 bases, J shed 10 bases, and the junction held 15 bases outside the gene matches. TCRdb's copy holds only in-frame clones and misses some; the assay was immunoSEQ multiplex PCR. The sample contains 83,000 or so clones, approximately 91% of which appear only once. Concerning this clone itself: Its antigen is still unknown.

The V call is TRBV10-2, the J call TRBJ2-1, with 9 bases lining up with TRBD1. Specimen: peripheral blood, collected 28 days after the second AZD1222 dose. The source of this sequence is an adult who received the AZD1222 COVID-19 vaccine. The CDR3: CASGQGMFNSDEQFF. CDR3 DNA sequence: TGCGCCAGCGGACAGGGGATGTTTAATTCAGACGAGCAGTTCTTC.